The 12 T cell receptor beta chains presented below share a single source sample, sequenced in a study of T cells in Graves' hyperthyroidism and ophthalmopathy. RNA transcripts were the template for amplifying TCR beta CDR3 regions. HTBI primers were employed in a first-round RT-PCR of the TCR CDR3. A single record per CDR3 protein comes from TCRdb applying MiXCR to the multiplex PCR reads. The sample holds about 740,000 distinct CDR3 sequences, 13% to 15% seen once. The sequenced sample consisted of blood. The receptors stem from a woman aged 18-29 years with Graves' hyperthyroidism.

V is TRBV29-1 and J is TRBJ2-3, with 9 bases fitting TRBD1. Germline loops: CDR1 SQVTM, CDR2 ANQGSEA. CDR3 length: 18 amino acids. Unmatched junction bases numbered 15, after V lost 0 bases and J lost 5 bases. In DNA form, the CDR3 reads TGCAGCGTTGAAGATCTCGAAGCCGGGACAGGGCCCGGAGATACGCAGTATTTT. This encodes CSVEDLEAGTGPGDTQYF.

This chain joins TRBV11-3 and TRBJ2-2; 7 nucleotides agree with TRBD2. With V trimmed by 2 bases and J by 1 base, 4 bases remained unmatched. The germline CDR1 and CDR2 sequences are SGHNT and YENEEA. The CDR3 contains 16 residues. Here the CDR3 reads CASSLRGTMNTGELFF. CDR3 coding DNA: TGTGCCAGCAGCTTACGCGGGACTATGAACACCGGGGAGCTGTTTTTT.

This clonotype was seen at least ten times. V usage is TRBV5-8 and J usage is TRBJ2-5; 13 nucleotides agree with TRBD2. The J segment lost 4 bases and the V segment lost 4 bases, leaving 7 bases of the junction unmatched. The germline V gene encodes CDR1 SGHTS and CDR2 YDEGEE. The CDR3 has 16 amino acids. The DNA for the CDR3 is TGTGCCAGCAGCCCCGGACTAGCGGGAGTAAGAGAGACCCAGTACTTC. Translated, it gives CASSPGLAGVRETQYF. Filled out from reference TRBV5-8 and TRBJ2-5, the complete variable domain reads EAGVTQSPTHLIKTRGQQATLRCSPISGHTSVYWYQQALGLGLQFLLWYDEGEERNRGNFPPRFSGRQFPNYSSELNVNALELEDSALYLCASSPGLAGVRETQYFGPGTRLLVL.

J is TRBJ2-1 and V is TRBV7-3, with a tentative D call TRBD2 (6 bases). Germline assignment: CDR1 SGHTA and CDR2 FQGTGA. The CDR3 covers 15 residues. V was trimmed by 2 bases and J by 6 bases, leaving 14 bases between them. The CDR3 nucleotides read TGTGCCAGCAGCTTATACGGGAGCGGGCCCAATGAGCAGTTCTTC. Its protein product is CASSLYGSGPNEQFF.

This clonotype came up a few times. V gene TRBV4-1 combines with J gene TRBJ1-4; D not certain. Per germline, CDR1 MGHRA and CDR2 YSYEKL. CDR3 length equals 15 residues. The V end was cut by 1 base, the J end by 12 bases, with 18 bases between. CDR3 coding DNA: TGCGCCAGCAGCCAAGTGAAGGGAAGTCCTTCGGAACTGTTTTTT. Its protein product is CASSQVKGSPSELFF.

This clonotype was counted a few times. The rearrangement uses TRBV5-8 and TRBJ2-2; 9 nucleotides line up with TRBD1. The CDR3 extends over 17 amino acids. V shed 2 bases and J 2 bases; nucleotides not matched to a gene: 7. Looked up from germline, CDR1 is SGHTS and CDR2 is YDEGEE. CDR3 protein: CASSFSLGQGNTGELFF. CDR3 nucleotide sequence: TGTGCCAGCAGCTTTTCATTGGGACAGGGCAACACCGGGGAGCTGTTTTTT.

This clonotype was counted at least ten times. The CDR3 DNA sequence: TGTGCCACATCTAAGGGACTAGCGGGAGGGCCCTACGAGCAGTACTTC. Translated, it gives CATSKGLAGGPYEQYF. V usage is TRBV6-2 or TRBV6-3 and J usage is TRBJ2-7; 16 bases line up with TRBD2. The ends lost 10 bases at V and 2 bases at J; junction bases unmatched: 8. The germline V gene has CDR1 MNHEY and CDR2 SVGEGT. The CDR3 extends over 16 amino acids.

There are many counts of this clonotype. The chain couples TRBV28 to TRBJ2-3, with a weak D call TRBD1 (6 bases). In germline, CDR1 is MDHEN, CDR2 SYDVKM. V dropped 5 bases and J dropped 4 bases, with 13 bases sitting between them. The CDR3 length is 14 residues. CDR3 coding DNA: TGTGCCAGCAGTATACAGGGTGCATCAGATACGCAGTATTTT. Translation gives CASSIQGASDTQYF.

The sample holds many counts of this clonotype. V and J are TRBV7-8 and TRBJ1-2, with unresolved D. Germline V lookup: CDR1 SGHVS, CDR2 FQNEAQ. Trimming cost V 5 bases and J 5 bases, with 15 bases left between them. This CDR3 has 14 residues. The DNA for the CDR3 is TGTGCCAGCAGCCGGCCGGGTGGGGATTATGGCTACACCTTC. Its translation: CASSRPGGDYGYTF.

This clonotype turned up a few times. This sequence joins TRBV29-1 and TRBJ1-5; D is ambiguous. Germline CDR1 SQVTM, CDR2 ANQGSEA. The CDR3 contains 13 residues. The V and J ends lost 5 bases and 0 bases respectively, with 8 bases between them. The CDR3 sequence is CSVLPDSNQPQHF. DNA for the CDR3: TGCAGCGTTCTTCCAGATAGCAATCAGCCCCAGCATTTT.

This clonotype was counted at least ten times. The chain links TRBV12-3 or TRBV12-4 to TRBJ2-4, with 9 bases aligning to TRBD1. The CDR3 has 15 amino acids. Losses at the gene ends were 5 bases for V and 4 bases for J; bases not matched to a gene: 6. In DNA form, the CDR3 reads TGTGCCAGCAGTAACACCGGGACAGGGAAAAACATTCAGTACTTC. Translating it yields CASSNTGTGKNIQYF.

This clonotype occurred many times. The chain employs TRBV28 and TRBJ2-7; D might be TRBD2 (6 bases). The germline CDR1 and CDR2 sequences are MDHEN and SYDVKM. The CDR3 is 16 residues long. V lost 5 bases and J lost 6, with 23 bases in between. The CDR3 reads CASSPGAGRFPLEQYF. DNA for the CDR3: TGTGCCAGCAGTCCCGGGGCGGGACGTTTCCCTCTCGAGCAGTACTTC. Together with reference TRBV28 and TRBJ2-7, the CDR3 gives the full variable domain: DVKVTQSSRYLVKRTGEKVFLECVQDMDHENMFWYRQDPGLGLRLIYFSYDVKMKEKGDIPEGYSVSREKKERFSLILESASTNQTSMYLCASSPGAGRFPLEQYFGPGTRLTVT.